These T cell receptor beta chains were read from a single sample in a study of regulatory T cells in long-lasting Graves disease. One entry per CDR3 protein, called by TCRdb with MiXCR from the multiplex PCR reads. The table has 300,000 to 450,000 distinct CDR3 sequences, roughly a sixth seen once. Sequenced here: peripheral blood mononuclear cells (PBMCs), sampled at new diagnosis, from a patient treated with antithyroid drugs. The source is a female donor with Graves disease. CDR3s include the opening cysteine and the closing phenylalanine or tryptophan. D genes are given only for firm matches. Clone size is not always given. Where it is, it says once, few, many or a class for expanded clones.

d_call: -
j_call: TRBJ2-1
v_call: TRBV20-1
clone_size: many
cdr3_aa: CSARDLSSPDDNEQFF
cdr3_nt: TGCAGTGCTAGAGATCTCTCTTCGCCTGATGACAATGAGCAGTTCTTC

d_call: -
j_call: TRBJ1-6
v_call: TRBV12-3/TRBV12-4
clone_size: many
cdr3_aa: CASSRGGLSNSPLHF
cdr3_nt: TGTGCCAGCAGTCGCGGGGGACTTTCTAATTCACCCCTCCACTTT

d_call: -
j_call: TRBJ2-7
v_call: TRBV7-2
clone_size: -
cdr3_aa: CASSLAAAYEQYF
cdr3_nt: TGTGCCAGCAGCTTAGCGGCGGCCTACGAGCAGTACTTC

d_call: TRBD2
j_call: TRBJ2-5
v_call: TRBV6-1
clone_size: many
cdr3_aa: CASRRSPGLARETQYF
cdr3_nt: TGTGCCAGCAGAAGATCACCGGGACTAGCGAGGGAGACCCAGTACTTC

d_call: TRBD2
j_call: TRBJ2-2
v_call: TRBV7-9
clone_size: -
cdr3_aa: CASGLAGHNTGELFF
cdr3_nt: TGTGCCAGCGGACTAGCGGGTCATAACACCGGGGAGCTGTTTTTT

d_call: TRBD2
j_call: TRBJ2-5
v_call: TRBV5-1
clone_size: -
cdr3_aa: CASSSLRIQREGETQYF
cdr3_nt: TGCGCCAGCAGCTCCCTCAGGATCCAGCGGGAAGGGGAGACCCAGTACTTC

d_call: TRBD2
j_call: TRBJ2-1
v_call: TRBV10-3
clone_size: -
cdr3_aa: CAGGGGNEQFF
cdr3_nt: TGTGCCGGGGGGGGGGGCAATGAGCAGTTCTTC

d_call: -
j_call: TRBJ1-1
v_call: TRBV12-3/TRBV12-4
clone_size: many
cdr3_aa: CASSFGGLGRLTEAFF
cdr3_nt: TGTGCCAGCAGTTTCGGGGGGCTCGGCCGCCTCACTGAAGCTTTCTTT

d_call: TRBD1
j_call: TRBJ2-5
v_call: TRBV18
clone_size: few
cdr3_aa: CASSPLDRAKETQYF
cdr3_nt: TGTGCCAGCTCACCCCTCGACAGGGCGAAAGAGACCCAGTACTTC

d_call: TRBD1
j_call: TRBJ1-6
v_call: TRBV27
clone_size: -
cdr3_aa: CASSYRGSGSPLHF
cdr3_nt: TGTGCCAGCAGTTACAGGGGAAGTGGCTCACCCCTCCACTTT

d_call: -
j_call: TRBJ1-1
v_call: TRBV10-2
clone_size: many
cdr3_aa: CASKVTGNTEAFF
cdr3_nt: TGTGCCAGCAAAGTGACAGGTAACACTGAAGCTTTCTTT

d_call: TRBD1
j_call: TRBJ1-1
v_call: TRBV5-5
clone_size: -
cdr3_aa: CASSFTGVEAEAFF
cdr3_nt: TGTGCCAGCAGCTTTACAGGGGTGGAGGCTGAAGCTTTCTTT

d_call: TRBD2
j_call: TRBJ2-1
v_call: TRBV20-1
clone_size: -
cdr3_aa: CSPWGGSTYNEQFF
cdr3_nt: TGCAGTCCCTGGGGGGGGAGTACCTACAATGAGCAGTTCTTC

d_call: TRBD1
j_call: TRBJ2-3
v_call: TRBV7-3
clone_size: -
cdr3_aa: CASSLQGQTQYF
cdr3_nt: TGTGCCAGCAGCTTACAGGGACAGACGCAGTATTTT

d_call: -
j_call: TRBJ2-3
v_call: TRBV2
clone_size: -
cdr3_aa: CASSEDSSSTDTQYF
cdr3_nt: TGTGCCAGCAGTGAAGACAGTTCGTCCACAGATACGCAGTATTTT

d_call: -
j_call: TRBJ1-1
v_call: TRBV7-2
clone_size: many
cdr3_aa: CASSLAGMGNTEAFF
cdr3_nt: TGTGCCAGCAGCTTGGCGGGCATGGGGAACACTGAAGCTTTCTTT

d_call: -
j_call: TRBJ1-1
v_call: TRBV7-6
clone_size: -
cdr3_aa: CASSLGSNTKAFF
cdr3_nt: TGTGCCAGCAGCTTAGGCAGCAACACTAAAGCTTTCTTT

d_call: -
j_call: TRBJ1-1
v_call: TRBV30
clone_size: many
cdr3_aa: CAWTLVGDEAFF
cdr3_nt: TGTGCCTGGACTCTAGTGGGGGATGAAGCTTTCTTT

d_call: -
j_call: TRBJ1-1
v_call: TRBV11-3
clone_size: many
cdr3_aa: CASSFYRTEAFF
cdr3_nt: TGTGCCAGCAGCTTCTACCGCACTGAAGCTTTCTTT

d_call: -
j_call: TRBJ1-1
v_call: TRBV4-1
clone_size: many
cdr3_aa: CASSQERFSEAFF
cdr3_nt: TGCGCCAGCAGCCAAGAAAGATTTTCTGAAGCTTTCTTT

d_call: -
j_call: TRBJ2-7
v_call: TRBV7-2
clone_size: many
cdr3_aa: CASSLDSGTPSYEQYF
cdr3_nt: TGTGCCAGCAGCTTAGATTCTGGGACTCCTTCCTACGAGCAGTACTTC

d_call: TRBD1
j_call: TRBJ2-5
v_call: TRBV6-1
clone_size: many
cdr3_aa: CASSGQGWETQYF
cdr3_nt: TGTGCCAGCAGTGGACAGGGATGGGAGACCCAGTACTTC

d_call: -
j_call: TRBJ1-2
v_call: TRBV30
clone_size: many
cdr3_aa: CAWTSGDIRGYTF
cdr3_nt: TGTGCCTGGACCTCAGGGGATATACGGGGCTACACCTTC

d_call: -
j_call: TRBJ1-2
v_call: TRBV7-2
clone_size: many
cdr3_aa: CASSLKGLGYGYTF
cdr3_nt: TGTGCCAGCAGCTTAAAGGGACTTGGCTATGGCTACACCTTC

d_call: -
j_call: TRBJ2-5
v_call: TRBV7-9
clone_size: -
cdr3_aa: CASSLIGGQETQYF
cdr3_nt: TGTGCCAGCAGCTTAATCGGCGGTCAAGAGACCCAGTACTTC

d_call: -
j_call: TRBJ1-5
v_call: TRBV28
clone_size: once
cdr3_aa: CASIGGPVQPQHF
cdr3_nt: TGTGCCAGCATTGGGGGGCCAGTCCAGCCCCAGCATTTT

d_call: -
j_call: TRBJ1-6
v_call: TRBV6-5
clone_size: many
cdr3_aa: CASSLAIEGPNNSPLHF
cdr3_nt: TGTGCCAGCAGTTTAGCGATTGAGGGCCCCAATAATTCACCCCTCCACTTT

d_call: -
j_call: TRBJ2-7
v_call: TRBV24-1
clone_size: few
cdr3_aa: CATSTQDPIYEQYF
cdr3_nt: TGTGCCACCAGTACCCAGGACCCTATATACGAGCAGTACTTC

d_call: -
j_call: TRBJ1-1
v_call: TRBV6-5
clone_size: -
cdr3_aa: CASSYSRGRQAEALF
cdr3_nt: TGTGCCAGCAGTTACTCGCGCGGGCGACAGGCTGAAGCTCTCTTT

d_call: TRBD1
j_call: TRBJ2-4
v_call: TRBV20-1
clone_size: few
cdr3_aa: CSAWDSSPGNIQYF
cdr3_nt: TGCAGTGCTTGGGACAGCAGCCCTGGAAACATTCAGTACTTC

d_call: TRBD1
j_call: TRBJ1-1
v_call: TRBV7-3
clone_size: many
cdr3_aa: CASSFGTGTGGTEAFF
cdr3_nt: TGTGCCAGCAGCTTCGGGACAGGGACTGGGGGCACTGAAGCTTTCTTT

d_call: TRBD1
j_call: TRBJ1-1
v_call: TRBV6-5
clone_size: many
cdr3_aa: CASSYDTDPGTGEGDTEAFF
cdr3_nt: TGTGCCAGCAGTTACGACACGGACCCCGGGACAGGGGAGGGGGACACTGAAGCTTTCTTT

d_call: -
j_call: TRBJ1-1
v_call: TRBV27
clone_size: many
cdr3_aa: CASSPGWGANTEAFF
cdr3_nt: TGTGCCAGCAGTCCCGGGTGGGGGGCGAACACTGAAGCTTTCTTT

d_call: -
j_call: TRBJ1-1
v_call: TRBV20-1
clone_size: many
cdr3_aa: CSALEWVGWGHTEAFF
cdr3_nt: TGCAGTGCCTTGGAGTGGGTCGGGTGGGGGCACACTGAAGCTTTCTTT

d_call: -
j_call: TRBJ2-3
v_call: TRBV24-1
clone_size: -
cdr3_aa: CATSDSSLPDTQYF
cdr3_nt: TGTGCCACCAGTGATTCCAGCCTTCCAGATACGCAGTATTTT

d_call: TRBD2
j_call: TRBJ2-1
v_call: TRBV20-1
clone_size: -
cdr3_aa: CSARWGSGSLSTSEQFF
cdr3_nt: TGCAGTGCTAGATGGGGTAGCGGGAGTTTGTCGACAAGTGAGCAGTTCTTC

d_call: TRBD1
j_call: TRBJ1-2
v_call: TRBV20-1
clone_size: many
cdr3_aa: CSARNAAIQGSYGYTF
cdr3_nt: TGCAGTGCTAGAAACGCAGCGATACAGGGGAGCTATGGCTACACCTTC

d_call: -
j_call: TRBJ2-7
v_call: TRBV5-1
clone_size: many
cdr3_aa: CASTSDKISYEQYF
cdr3_nt: TGCGCCAGCACTTCAGACAAGATCTCCTACGAGCAGTACTTC

d_call: TRBD1
j_call: TRBJ2-2
v_call: TRBV18
clone_size: -
cdr3_aa: CASSPRDSNTGELFF
cdr3_nt: TGTGCCAGCTCACCAAGGGACAGTAACACCGGGGAGCTGTTTTTT

d_call: -
j_call: TRBJ2-2
v_call: TRBV9
clone_size: few
cdr3_aa: CASSVGLASGELFF
cdr3_nt: TGTGCCAGCAGCGTTGGCCTGGCCAGTGGGGAGCTGTTTTTT

d_call: TRBD1
j_call: TRBJ1-2
v_call: TRBV20-1
clone_size: many
cdr3_aa: CSADRQGYGYTF
cdr3_nt: TGCAGTGCAGATAGACAGGGCTATGGCTACACCTTC

d_call: TRBD1
j_call: TRBJ1-1
v_call: TRBV2
clone_size: many
cdr3_aa: CASSWDRGENTEAFF
cdr3_nt: TGTGCCAGCAGCTGGGACAGGGGAGAGAACACTGAAGCTTTCTTT

d_call: -
j_call: TRBJ1-1
v_call: TRBV5-1
clone_size: many
cdr3_aa: CASSTTIDSTEAFF
cdr3_nt: TGCGCCAGCAGCACCACGATCGACAGCACTGAAGCTTTCTTT

d_call: -
j_call: TRBJ1-3
v_call: TRBV10-3
clone_size: -
cdr3_aa: CAITPAQEDLSGNTIYF
cdr3_nt: TGTGCCATCACCCCGGCTCAGGAGGACCTCTCTGGAAACACCATATATTTT